Listed below are T cell receptor beta chains from one sample, sequenced in a study of blood T cell repertoires in COVID-19. Measured with immunoSEQ multiplex PCR; TCRdb has only the in-frame clones, and not every one. The repertoire consists of roughly 38,000 clones, with approximately 81% occurring once and the leading ten covering 25% to 30%. What was sequenced was peripheral blood. The receptors come from a man at least 80 years old with active or convalescent COVID-19. CDR3s include the opening cysteine and the closing phenylalanine or tryptophan. The D gene is left open where the match is weak. The size field is filled for only some rows; it gives once, few, many or a size class.

cdr3_nt: TGTGCCAGCAGCGCTCCGGGAGGGATCACTGAAGCTTTCTTT
cdr3_aa: CASSAPGGITEAFF
clone_size: once
d_call: NA
v_call: TRBV5-6
j_call: TRBJ1-1

cdr3_nt: TGTGCCAGCAGTCACTCCAAGGGGGCCTATGGCTACACCTTC
cdr3_aa: CASSHSKGAYGYTF
clone_size: NA
d_call: TRBD1
v_call: TRBV6-6
j_call: TRBJ1-2

cdr3_nt: TGTGCCAGCAGCCCCGTGAGGGAGTTGAACATTCAGTACTTC
cdr3_aa: CASSPVRELNIQYF
clone_size: NA
d_call: NA
v_call: TRBV7-8
j_call: TRBJ2-4

cdr3_nt: TGTGCCATCAGTGATATGGCGGGAGAGACCCAGTACTTC
cdr3_aa: CAISDMAGETQYF
clone_size: NA
d_call: NA
v_call: TRBV10-3
j_call: TRBJ2-5

cdr3_nt: TGTGCCAGCAGCTTGCTTAGCGGGGGAGTGGTCTACGAGCAGTACTTC
cdr3_aa: CASSLLSGGVVYEQYF
clone_size: NA
d_call: TRBD2
v_call: TRBV11-2
j_call: TRBJ2-7

cdr3_nt: TGTGCCAGCAGCCAAGATCGGGGGGATACGCAGTATTTT
cdr3_aa: CASSQDRGDTQYF
clone_size: large
d_call: NA
v_call: TRBV4-2
j_call: TRBJ2-3

cdr3_nt: TGTGCCAGCAGATGGCCGAGCGGGGGGGCCACAGATACGCAGTATTTT
cdr3_aa: CASRWPSGGATDTQYF
clone_size: NA
d_call: TRBD2
v_call: TRBV27
j_call: TRBJ2-3

cdr3_nt: TGCGCCAGCAGCTCCCAGACAGGGAACTATGGCTACACCTTC
cdr3_aa: CASSSQTGNYGYTF
clone_size: NA
d_call: TRBD1
v_call: TRBV5-1
j_call: TRBJ1-2

cdr3_nt: TGCGCCAGCAGCCAAGTTTACAGGGGGCGCCGGTCCGGGGAGCTGTTTTTT
cdr3_aa: CASSQVYRGRRSGELFF
clone_size: NA
d_call: TRBD1
v_call: TRBV5-1
j_call: TRBJ2-2

cdr3_nt: TGCGCCAGCAGCCAAGACTCAGGCACAGATACGCAGTATTTT
cdr3_aa: CASSQDSGTDTQYF
clone_size: NA
d_call: NA
v_call: TRBV4-3
j_call: TRBJ2-3

cdr3_nt: TGTGCCAGCAGCCAATCCCGGGGGGCAGTAGGCACTGAAGCTTTCTTT
cdr3_aa: CASSQSRGAVGTEAFF
clone_size: NA
d_call: NA
v_call: TRBV14
j_call: TRBJ1-1

cdr3_nt: TGTGCCAGCTCGTACGGACAGGGGGTCAATGAGCAGTTCTTC
cdr3_aa: CASSYGQGVNEQFF
clone_size: NA
d_call: TRBD1
v_call: TRBV18
j_call: TRBJ2-1

cdr3_nt: TGCGCCAGCAGCCTGTCCGGGACTAGCGGGGCAGGGGCCCAGTACTTC
cdr3_aa: CASSLSGTSGAGAQYF
clone_size: NA
d_call: TRBD2
v_call: TRBV5-1
j_call: TRBJ2-5

cdr3_nt: TGTGCCAGCAGCTTAGTTGAGCGGGTCTACAATGAGCAGTTCTTC
cdr3_aa: CASSLVERVYNEQFF
clone_size: NA
d_call: NA
v_call: TRBV11-1
j_call: TRBJ2-1

cdr3_nt: TGTGCCAGCAGCCAAGATTCTAGAGGGAGCTTCTTC
cdr3_aa: CASSQDSRGSFF
clone_size: NA
d_call: NA
v_call: TRBV3-1/TRBV3-2
j_call: TRBJ2-1

cdr3_nt: TGCGCCAGCAGCCAAGATAGCGGCGGGAACACTGAAGCTTTCTTT
cdr3_aa: CASSQDSGGNTEAFF
clone_size: NA
d_call: NA
v_call: TRBV4-3
j_call: TRBJ1-1

cdr3_nt: TGTGCCAGCAGCCTGTGGCCTGGGCGGGGGGACAATGAGCAGTTCTTC
cdr3_aa: CASSLWPGRGDNEQFF
clone_size: NA
d_call: TRBD2
v_call: TRBV5-8
j_call: TRBJ2-1

cdr3_nt: TGTGCCAGCAGCCCGGTATGGAGGTACCAAGAGACCCAGTACTTC
cdr3_aa: CASSPVWRYQETQYF
clone_size: once
d_call: NA
v_call: TRBV3-1/TRBV3-2
j_call: TRBJ2-5

cdr3_nt: TGTGCCAGCAGTTACTCGACAGGCACTATTACTGAAGCTTTCTTT
cdr3_aa: CASSYSTGTITEAFF
clone_size: NA
d_call: NA
v_call: TRBV6-6
j_call: TRBJ1-1

cdr3_nt: TGTGCCAGCAGGGCCGGGTCCTCTGGAAACACCATATATTTT
cdr3_aa: CASRAGSSGNTIYF
clone_size: NA
d_call: NA
v_call: TRBV9
j_call: TRBJ1-3

cdr3_nt: TGTGCCAGCAGAAGGGGGGGTGGTGAGGATGAGCAGTTCTTC
cdr3_aa: CASRRGGGEDEQFF
clone_size: NA
d_call: NA
v_call: TRBV6-5
j_call: TRBJ2-1

cdr3_nt: TGTGCCACCAGCACTCGGACTAGCGGGGGGAATGAGCAGTTCTTC
cdr3_aa: CATSTRTSGGNEQFF
clone_size: NA
d_call: TRBD2
v_call: TRBV15
j_call: TRBJ2-1

cdr3_nt: TGTGCCAGCAGTAGACTAGCGGACACCTACGAGCAGTACTTC
cdr3_aa: CASSRLADTYEQYF
clone_size: NA
d_call: TRBD2
v_call: TRBV11-2
j_call: TRBJ2-7

cdr3_nt: TGTGCCAGCAGCCCGGGGACAGGGGGCGGGTATACGCAGTATTTT
cdr3_aa: CASSPGTGGGYTQYF
clone_size: once
d_call: TRBD1
v_call: TRBV7-2
j_call: TRBJ2-3

cdr3_nt: TGTGCCAGCAGCCCAGACAGGGGCGATCAGCCCCAGCATTTT
cdr3_aa: CASSPDRGDQPQHF
clone_size: few
d_call: TRBD1
v_call: TRBV2
j_call: TRBJ1-5

cdr3_nt: TGTGCCAGTAGTATAAGACAGGGGCCCTACGAGCAGTACTTC
cdr3_aa: CASSIRQGPYEQYF
clone_size: NA
d_call: TRBD1
v_call: TRBV19
j_call: TRBJ2-7

cdr3_nt: TGTGCCAGCAGCCAACTGGGACTAGCGGGCAATGAGCAGTTCTTC
cdr3_aa: CASSQLGLAGNEQFF
clone_size: NA
d_call: TRBD2
v_call: TRBV3-1/TRBV3-2
j_call: TRBJ2-1

cdr3_nt: TGTGCCAGCAGTACGGGACTTCAAGAGACCCAGTACTTC
cdr3_aa: CASSTGLQETQYF
clone_size: few
d_call: NA
v_call: TRBV12-3/TRBV12-4
j_call: TRBJ2-5

cdr3_nt: TGTGCCAGCAGTCTTGGGACAGGGGGACCCTACGAGCAGTACTTC
cdr3_aa: CASSLGTGGPYEQYF
clone_size: NA
d_call: TRBD1
v_call: TRBV9
j_call: TRBJ2-7